This entry is about one T cell receptor beta chain. Use of 60 Vbeta and 13 Jbeta primers characterized the PCR. TCRdb's copy holds only in-frame clones and misses some; the assay was immunoSEQ multiplex PCR. The repertoire holds about 130,000 clones, with approximately 75% as singletons. The V end lost 1 base, the J end lost 4 bases, and 14 bases lay between the germline ends. The CDR3 loop spans 16 amino acids. Germline CDR1 SGHVS, CDR2 FQNEAQ. The data were taken from a study of cytomegalovirus exposure and HLA in healthy donors. The gene calls are TRBV7-8 and TRBJ2-4; maybe TRBD1 (6 bases). Sample: PBMCs. The sequence came from a woman in her thirties or forties in good health and CMV-seropositive. CDR3 in amino acids: CASSLVRGTRKNIQYF. In nucleotides, the CDR3 is TGTGCCAGCAGCTTAGTTAGGGGGACACGGAAAAACATTCAGTACTTC.